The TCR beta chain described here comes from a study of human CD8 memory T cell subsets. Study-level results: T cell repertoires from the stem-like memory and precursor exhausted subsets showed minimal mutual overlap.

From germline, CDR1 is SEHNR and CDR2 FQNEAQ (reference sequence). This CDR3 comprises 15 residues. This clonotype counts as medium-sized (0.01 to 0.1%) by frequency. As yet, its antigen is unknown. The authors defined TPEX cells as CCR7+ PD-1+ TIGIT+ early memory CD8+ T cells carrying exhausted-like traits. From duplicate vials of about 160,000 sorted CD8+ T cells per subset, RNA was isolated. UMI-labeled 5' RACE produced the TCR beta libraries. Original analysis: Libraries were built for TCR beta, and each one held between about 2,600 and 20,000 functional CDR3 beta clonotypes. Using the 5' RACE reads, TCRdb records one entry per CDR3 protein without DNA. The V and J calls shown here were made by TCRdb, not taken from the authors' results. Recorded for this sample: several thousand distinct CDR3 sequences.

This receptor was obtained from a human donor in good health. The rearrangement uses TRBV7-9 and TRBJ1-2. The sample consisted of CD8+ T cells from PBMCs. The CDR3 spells CASSLGESGLYGYTF.